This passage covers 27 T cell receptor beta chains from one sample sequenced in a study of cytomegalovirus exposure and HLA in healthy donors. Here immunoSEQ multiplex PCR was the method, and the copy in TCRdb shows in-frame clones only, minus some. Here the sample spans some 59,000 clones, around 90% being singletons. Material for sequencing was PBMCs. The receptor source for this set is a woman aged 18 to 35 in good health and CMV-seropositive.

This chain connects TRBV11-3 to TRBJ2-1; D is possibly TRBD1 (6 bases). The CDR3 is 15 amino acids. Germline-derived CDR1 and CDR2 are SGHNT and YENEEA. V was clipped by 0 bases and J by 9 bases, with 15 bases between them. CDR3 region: CASSLDGVGAGEQFF. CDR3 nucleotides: TGTGCCAGCAGCTTAGATGGGGTGGGGGCCGGTGAGCAGTTCTTC. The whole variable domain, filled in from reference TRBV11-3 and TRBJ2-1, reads EAGVVQSPRYKIIEKKQPVAFWCNPISGHNTLYWYLQNLGQGPELLIRYENEEAVDDSQLPKDRFSAERLKGVDSTLKIQPAELGDSAVYLCASSLDGVGAGEQFFGPGTRLTVL.

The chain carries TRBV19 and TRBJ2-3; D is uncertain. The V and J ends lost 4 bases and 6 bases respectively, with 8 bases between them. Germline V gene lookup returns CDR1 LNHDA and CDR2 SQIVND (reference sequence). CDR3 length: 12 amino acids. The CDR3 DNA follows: TGTGCCAGTAGTACCCGTGAGGATACGCAGTATTTT. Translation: CASSTREDTQYF.

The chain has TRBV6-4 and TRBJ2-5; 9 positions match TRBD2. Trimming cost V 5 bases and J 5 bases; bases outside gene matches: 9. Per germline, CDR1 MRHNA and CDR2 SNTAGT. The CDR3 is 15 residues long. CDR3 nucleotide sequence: TGTGCCAGCAGTCTCGGCGGGGGGGCCGGGGAGACCCAGTACTTC. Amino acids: CASSLGGGAGETQYF.

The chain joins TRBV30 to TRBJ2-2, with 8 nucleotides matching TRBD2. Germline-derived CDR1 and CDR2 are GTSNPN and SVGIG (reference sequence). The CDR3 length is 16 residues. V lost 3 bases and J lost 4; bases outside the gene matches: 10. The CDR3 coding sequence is TGTGCCTGGAGGTCCACAGCGGGGGCTGGCACCGGGGAGCTGTTTTTT. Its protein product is CAWRSTAGAGTGELFF.

CDR3 sequence reads: CASSLSRSDTQYF. The CDR3 region has the DNA TGTGCCAGCAGCTTAAGCCGGTCGGATACGCAGTATTTT. The chain couples TRBV7-3 to TRBJ2-3, with unresolved D. Trimming took off 1 base at V and 6 bases at J, with 8 bases between the two ends. Germline lookup yields CDR1 SGHTA and CDR2 FQGTGA. This CDR3 has 13 amino acids.

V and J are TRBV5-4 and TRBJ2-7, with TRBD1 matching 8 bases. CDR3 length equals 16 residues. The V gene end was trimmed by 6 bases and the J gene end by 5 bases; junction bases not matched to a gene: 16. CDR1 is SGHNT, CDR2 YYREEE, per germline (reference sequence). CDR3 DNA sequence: TGTGCCAGCAACCAGATGGGGACAGGTGGTATGCACGAGCAGTACTTC. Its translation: CASNQMGTGGMHEQYF.

The CDR3 region has the DNA TGTGCCAGCAGGATGGGACTAGCGGGGGGCCAGGTAACCAATGAGCAGTTCTTC. Translating it yields CASRMGLAGGQVTNEQFF. J is TRBJ2-1 and V is TRBV27; the match to TRBD2 covers 15 bases. V lost 6 bases, J lost 6 bases, and 12 bases stayed unmatched. Looked up from germline, CDR1 is MNHEY and CDR2 is SMNVEV (reference sequence). The CDR3 length is 18 residues.

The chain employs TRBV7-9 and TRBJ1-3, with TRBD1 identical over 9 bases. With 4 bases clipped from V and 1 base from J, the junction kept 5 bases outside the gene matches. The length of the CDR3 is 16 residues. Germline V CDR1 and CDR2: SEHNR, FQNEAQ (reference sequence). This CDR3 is CASSSTGGASGNTIYF. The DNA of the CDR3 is TGTGCCAGCAGCTCAACAGGGGGCGCTTCTGGAAACACCATATATTTT.

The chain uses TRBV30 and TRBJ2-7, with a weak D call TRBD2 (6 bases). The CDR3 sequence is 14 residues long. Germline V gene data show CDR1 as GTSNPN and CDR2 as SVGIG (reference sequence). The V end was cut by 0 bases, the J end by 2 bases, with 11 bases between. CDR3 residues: CAWSVGGRAYEQYF. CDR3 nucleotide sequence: TGTGCCTGGAGTGTCGGGGGTCGGGCCTACGAGCAGTACTTC.

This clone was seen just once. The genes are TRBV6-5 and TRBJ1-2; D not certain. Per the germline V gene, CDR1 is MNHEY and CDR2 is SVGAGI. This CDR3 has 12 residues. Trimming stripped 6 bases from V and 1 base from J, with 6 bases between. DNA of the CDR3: TGTGCCAGCAGGCCGCGTAACTATGGCTACACCTTC. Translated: CASRPRNYGYTF.

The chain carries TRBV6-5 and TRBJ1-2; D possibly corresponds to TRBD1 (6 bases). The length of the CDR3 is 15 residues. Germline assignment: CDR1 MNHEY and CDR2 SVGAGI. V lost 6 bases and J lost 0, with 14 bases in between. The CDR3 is CASRRGQSTNYGYTF. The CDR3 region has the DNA TGTGCCAGCAGGCGAGGACAGAGCACTAACTATGGCTACACCTTC.

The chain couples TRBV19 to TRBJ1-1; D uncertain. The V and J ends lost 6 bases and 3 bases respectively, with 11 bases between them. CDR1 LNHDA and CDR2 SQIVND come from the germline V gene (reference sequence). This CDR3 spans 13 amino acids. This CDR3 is CASSDYRDTEAFF. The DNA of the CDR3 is TGTGCCAGTAGCGACTATCGGGACACTGAAGCTTTCTTT.

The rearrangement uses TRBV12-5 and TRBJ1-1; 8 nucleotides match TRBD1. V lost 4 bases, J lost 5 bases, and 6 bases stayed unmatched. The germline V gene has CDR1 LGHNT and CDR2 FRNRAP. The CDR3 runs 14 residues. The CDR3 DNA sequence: TGTGCTAGTGGTTCGCAGGGGGCGCGGACTGAAGCTTTCTTT. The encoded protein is CASGSQGARTEAFF. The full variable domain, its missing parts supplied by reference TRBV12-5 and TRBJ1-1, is DARVTQTPRHKVTEMGQEVTMRCQPILGHNTVFWYRQTMMQGLELLAYFRNRAPLDDSGMPKDRFSAEMPDATLATLKIQPSEPRDSAVYFCASGSQGARTEAFFGQGTRLTVV.

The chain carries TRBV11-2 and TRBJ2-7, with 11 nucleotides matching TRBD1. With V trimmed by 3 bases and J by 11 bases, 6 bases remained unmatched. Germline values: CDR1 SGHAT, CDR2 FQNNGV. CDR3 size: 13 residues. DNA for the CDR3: TGTGCCAGCAGCTTCGCAGGACAGGGGGCCGAGTACTTC. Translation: CASSFAGQGAEYF.

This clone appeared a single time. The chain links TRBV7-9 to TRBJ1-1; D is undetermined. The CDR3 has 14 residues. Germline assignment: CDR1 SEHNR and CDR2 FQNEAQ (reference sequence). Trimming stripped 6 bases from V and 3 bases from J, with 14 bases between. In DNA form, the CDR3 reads TGTGCCAGCAGTCTCGGAGGCCCGCACACTGAAGCTTTCTTT. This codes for CASSLGGPHTEAFF.

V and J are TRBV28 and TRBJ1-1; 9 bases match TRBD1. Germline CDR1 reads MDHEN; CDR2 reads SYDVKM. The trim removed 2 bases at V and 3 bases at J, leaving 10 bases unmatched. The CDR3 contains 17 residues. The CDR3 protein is CASSLRTGVPRDTEAFF. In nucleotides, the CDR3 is TGTGCCAGCAGTTTAAGGACAGGGGTTCCCAGGGACACTGAAGCTTTCTTT.

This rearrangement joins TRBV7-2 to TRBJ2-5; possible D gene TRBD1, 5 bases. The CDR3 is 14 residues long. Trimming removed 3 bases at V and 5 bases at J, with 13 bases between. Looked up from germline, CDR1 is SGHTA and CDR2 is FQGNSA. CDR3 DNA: TGTGCCAGCAGCTTTTATCAGGGTGGGGAGACCCAGTACTTC. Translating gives CASSFYQGGETQYF.

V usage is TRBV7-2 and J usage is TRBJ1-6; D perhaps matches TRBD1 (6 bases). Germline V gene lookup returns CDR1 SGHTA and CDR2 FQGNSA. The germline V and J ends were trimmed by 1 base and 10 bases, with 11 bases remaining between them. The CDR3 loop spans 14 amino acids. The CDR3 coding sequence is TGTGCCAGCAGCTTAGAGGGGGTAGGGTCACCCCTCCACTTT. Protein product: CASSLEGVGSPLHF.

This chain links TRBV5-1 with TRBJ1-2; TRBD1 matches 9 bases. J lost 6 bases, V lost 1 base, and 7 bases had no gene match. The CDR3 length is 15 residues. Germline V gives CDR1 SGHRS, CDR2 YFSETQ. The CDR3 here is CASSLSPQGANGYTF. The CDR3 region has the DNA TGCGCCAGCAGCTTGAGCCCACAGGGGGCAAATGGCTACACCTTC. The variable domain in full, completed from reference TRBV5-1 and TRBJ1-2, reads KAGVTQTPRYLIKTRGQQVTLSCSPISGHRSVSWYQQTPGQGLQFLFEYFSETQRNKGNFPGRFSGRQFSNSRSEMNVSTLELGDSALYLCASSLSPQGANGYTFGSGTRLTVV.

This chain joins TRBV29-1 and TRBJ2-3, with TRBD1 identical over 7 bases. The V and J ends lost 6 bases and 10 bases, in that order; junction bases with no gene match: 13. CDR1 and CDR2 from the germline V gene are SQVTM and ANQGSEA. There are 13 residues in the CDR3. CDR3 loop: CSVKGQVHASQYF. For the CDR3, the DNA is TGCAGCGTCAAAGGACAGGTTCACGCATCGCAGTATTTT.

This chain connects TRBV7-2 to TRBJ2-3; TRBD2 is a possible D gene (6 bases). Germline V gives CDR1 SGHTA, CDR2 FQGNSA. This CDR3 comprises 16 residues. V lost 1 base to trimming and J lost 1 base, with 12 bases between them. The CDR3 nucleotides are TGTGCCAGCAGCTTAGTCGCGGGGTTGGGCACAGATACGCAGTATTTT. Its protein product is CASSLVAGLGTDTQYF.

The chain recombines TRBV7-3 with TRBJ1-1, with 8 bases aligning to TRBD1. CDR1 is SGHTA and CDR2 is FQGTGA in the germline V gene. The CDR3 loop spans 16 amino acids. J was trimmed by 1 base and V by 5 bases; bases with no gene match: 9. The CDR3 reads CASSLQGGQSNTEAFF. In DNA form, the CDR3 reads TGTGCCAGCAGCCTACAGGGGGGGCAATCGAACACTGAAGCTTTCTTT.

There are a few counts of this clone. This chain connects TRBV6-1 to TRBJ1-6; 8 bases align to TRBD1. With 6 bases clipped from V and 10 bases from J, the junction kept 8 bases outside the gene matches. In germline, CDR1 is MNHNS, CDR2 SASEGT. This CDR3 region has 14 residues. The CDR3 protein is CASRDNRGWSPLHF. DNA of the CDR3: TGTGCCAGCAGGGACAACAGGGGGTGGTCACCCCTCCACTTT.

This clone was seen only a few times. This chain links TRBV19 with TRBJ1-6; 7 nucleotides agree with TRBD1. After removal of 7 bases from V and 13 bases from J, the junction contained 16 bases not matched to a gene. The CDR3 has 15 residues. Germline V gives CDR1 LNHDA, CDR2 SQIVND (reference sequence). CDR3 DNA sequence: TGTGCCAGTAACCCTCAAGGGGGCGCGGGTGATCCCCTCCACTTT. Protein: CASNPQGGAGDPLHF.

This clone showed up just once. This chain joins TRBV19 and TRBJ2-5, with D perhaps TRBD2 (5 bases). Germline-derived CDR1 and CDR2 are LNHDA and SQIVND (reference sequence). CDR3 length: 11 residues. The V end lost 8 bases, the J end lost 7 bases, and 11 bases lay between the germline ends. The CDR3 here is CASVARGTQYF. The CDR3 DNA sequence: TGTGCCAGTGTGGCCCGGGGGACCCAGTACTTC.

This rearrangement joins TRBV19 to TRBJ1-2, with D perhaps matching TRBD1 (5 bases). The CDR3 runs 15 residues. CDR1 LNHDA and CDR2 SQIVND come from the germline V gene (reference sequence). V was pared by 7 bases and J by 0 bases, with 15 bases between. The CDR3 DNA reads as TGTGCCAGTACCATGCAGGGCGGAGCTAACTATGGCTACACCTTC. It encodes CASTMQGGANYGYTF.

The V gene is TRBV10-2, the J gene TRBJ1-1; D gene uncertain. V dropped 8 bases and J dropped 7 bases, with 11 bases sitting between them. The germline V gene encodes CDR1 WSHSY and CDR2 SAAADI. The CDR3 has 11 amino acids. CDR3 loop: CASSYNGEAFF. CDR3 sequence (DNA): TGCGCCAGCTCCTATAATGGTGAAGCTTTCTTT.